This T cell receptor (beta chain) was observed in a study of T cells in Graves' hyperthyroidism and ophthalmopathy. RNA transcripts were the template for amplifying TCR beta CDR3 regions. The HTBI primer set served for first-round RT-PCR of the TCR CDR3. MiXCR, run by TCRdb on the multiplex PCR reads, gives a single entry per CDR3 protein. This table has over 500,000 distinct CDR3 sequences, around 43% appearing once. This CDR3 contains 14 residues. CDR1 and CDR2 from the germline V gene are SGHAT and FQNNGV. V was trimmed by 5 bases and J by 2 bases, leaving 13 bases between them. Sequenced: peripheral blood or thyroid tissue (not recorded which). This receptor was taken from an adult woman with Graves' disease, either hyperthyroidism or ophthalmopathy (not recorded which). The gene calls are TRBV11-2 and TRBJ2-7; no firm D call. CDR3 sequence: CASSPSIHPYEQYF. In DNA form, the CDR3 reads TGTGCCAGCAGCCCTAGTATACACCCCTACGAGCAGTACTTC.